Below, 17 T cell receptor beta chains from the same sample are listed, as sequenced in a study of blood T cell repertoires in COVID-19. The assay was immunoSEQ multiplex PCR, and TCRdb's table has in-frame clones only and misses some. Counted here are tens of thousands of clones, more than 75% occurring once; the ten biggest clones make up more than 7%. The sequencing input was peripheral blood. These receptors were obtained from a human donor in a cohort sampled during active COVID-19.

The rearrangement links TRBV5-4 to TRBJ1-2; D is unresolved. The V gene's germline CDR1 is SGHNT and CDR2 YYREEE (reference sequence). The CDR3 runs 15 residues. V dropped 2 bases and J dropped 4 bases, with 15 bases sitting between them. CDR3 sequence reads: CASSFASYSRYGYTF. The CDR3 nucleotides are TGTGCCAGCAGCTTCGCGTCGTACAGCCGCTATGGCTACACCTTC.

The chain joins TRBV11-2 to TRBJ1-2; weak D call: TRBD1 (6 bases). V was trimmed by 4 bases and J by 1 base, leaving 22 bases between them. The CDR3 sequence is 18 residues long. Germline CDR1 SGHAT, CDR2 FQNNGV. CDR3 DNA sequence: TGTGCCAGCAGCTCCCGATCGGGGGGCCAGCATGATAACTATGGCTACACCTTC. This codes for CASSSRSGGQHDNYGYTF.

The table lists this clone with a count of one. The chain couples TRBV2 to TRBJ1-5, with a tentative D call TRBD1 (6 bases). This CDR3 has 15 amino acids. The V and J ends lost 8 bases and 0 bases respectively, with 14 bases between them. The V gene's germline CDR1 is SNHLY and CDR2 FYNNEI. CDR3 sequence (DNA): TGTGCCAGCCATAAACAGGGATATAGCAATCAGCCCCAGCATTTT. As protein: CASHKQGYSNQPQHF.

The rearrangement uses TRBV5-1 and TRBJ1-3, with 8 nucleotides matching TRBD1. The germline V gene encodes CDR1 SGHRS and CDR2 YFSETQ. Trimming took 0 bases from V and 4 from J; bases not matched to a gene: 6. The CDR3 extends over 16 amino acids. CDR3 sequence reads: CASSLGQGMAGNTIYF. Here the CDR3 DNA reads TGCGCCAGCAGCTTGGGACAGGGGATGGCAGGAAACACCATATATTTT.

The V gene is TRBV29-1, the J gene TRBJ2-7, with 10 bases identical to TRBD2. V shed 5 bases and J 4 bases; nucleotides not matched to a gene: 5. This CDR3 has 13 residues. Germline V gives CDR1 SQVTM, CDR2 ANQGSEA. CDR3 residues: CSVTTSGEYEQYF. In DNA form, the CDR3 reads TGCAGCGTTACCACTAGCGGGGAATACGAGCAGTACTTC.

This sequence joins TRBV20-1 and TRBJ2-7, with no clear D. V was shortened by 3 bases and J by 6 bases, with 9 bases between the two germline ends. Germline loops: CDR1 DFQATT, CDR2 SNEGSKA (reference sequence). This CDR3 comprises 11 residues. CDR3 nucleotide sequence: TGCAGTGCTAGGTCGGCAGGCGAGCAGTACTTC. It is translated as CSARSAGEQYF.

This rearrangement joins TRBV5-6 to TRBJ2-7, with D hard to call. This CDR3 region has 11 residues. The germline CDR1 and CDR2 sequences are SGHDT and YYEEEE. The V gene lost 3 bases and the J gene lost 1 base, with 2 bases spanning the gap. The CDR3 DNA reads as TGTGCCAGCAGCTCTTCCTACGAGCAGTACTTC. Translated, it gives CASSSSYEQYF.

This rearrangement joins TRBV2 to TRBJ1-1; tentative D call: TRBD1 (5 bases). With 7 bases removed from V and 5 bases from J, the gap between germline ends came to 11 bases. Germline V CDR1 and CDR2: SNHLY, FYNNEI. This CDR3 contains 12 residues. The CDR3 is CASIGRGTEAFF. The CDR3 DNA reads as TGTGCCAGCATAGGGAGGGGAACTGAAGCTTTCTTT.

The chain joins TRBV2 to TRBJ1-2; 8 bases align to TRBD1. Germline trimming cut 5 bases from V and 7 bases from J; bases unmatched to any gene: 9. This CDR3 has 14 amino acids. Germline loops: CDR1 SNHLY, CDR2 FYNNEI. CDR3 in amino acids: CASSNAGQAFGYTF. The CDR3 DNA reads TGTGCCAGCAGTAATGCGGGACAGGCATTTGGCTACACCTTC.

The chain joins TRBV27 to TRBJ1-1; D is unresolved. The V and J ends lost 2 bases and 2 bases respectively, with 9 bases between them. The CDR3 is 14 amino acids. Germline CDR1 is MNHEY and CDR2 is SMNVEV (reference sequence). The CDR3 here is CASSLTVYNTEAFF. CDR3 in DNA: TGTGCCAGCAGTTTAACAGTATACAACACTGAAGCTTTCTTT.

CDR3 nucleotide sequence: TGTGCCAGCAGCTTCAATGGTCGGGACGAGCAGTACTTC. Its protein product is CASSFNGRDEQYF. J is TRBJ2-7 and V is TRBV13; no clear D. The ends were cut back, 3 bases at V and 5 bases at J, with 11 bases in the middle. The CDR3 is 13 residues long. Germline V lookup: CDR1 PRHDT, CDR2 FYEKMQ (reference sequence).

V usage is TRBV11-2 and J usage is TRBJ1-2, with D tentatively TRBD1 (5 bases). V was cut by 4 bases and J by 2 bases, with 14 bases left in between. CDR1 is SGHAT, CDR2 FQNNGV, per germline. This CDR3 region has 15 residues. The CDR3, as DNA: TGTGCCAGCAGCTGGACAACGGCAGCAAACTATGGCTACACCTTC. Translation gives CASSWTTAANYGYTF.

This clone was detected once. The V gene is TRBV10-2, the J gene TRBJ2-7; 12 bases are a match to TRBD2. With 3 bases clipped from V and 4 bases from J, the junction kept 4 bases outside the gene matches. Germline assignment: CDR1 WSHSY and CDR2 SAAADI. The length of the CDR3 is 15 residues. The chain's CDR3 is CASSDLGLAGYEQYF. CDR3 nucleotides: TGCGCCAGCAGTGACCTTGGACTAGCGGGGTACGAGCAGTACTTC.

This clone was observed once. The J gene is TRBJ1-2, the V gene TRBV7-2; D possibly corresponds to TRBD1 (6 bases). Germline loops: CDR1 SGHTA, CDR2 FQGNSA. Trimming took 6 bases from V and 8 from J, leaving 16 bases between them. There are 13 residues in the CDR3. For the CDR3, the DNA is TGTGCCAGCAGTTCCACAGGGTTAGAGGGCTACACCTTC. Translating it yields CASSSTGLEGYTF.

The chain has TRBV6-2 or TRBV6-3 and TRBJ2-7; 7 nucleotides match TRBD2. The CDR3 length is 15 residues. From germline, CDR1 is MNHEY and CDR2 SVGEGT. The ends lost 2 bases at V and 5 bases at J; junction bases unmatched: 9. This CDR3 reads CASSYPPGRGHEQYF. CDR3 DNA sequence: TGTGCCAGCAGTTACCCCCCTGGGAGGGGCCACGAGCAGTACTTC.

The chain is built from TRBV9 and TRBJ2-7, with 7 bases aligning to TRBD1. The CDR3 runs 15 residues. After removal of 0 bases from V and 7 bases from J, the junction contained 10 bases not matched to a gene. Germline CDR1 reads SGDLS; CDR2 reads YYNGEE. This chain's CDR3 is CASSVAGTGDREQYF. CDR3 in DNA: TGTGCCAGCAGCGTAGCAGGAACAGGGGATAGGGAGCAGTACTTC.

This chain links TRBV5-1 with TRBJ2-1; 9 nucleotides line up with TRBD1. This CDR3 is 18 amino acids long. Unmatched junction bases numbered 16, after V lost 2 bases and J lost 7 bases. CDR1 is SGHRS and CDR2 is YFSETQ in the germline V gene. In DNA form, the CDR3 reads TGCGCCAGCAGCTTCGGAAAACTATCGGGACAGGGTAATAATGAGCAGTTCTTC. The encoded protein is CASSFGKLSGQGNNEQFF.